This T cell receptor (beta chain) was captured by sequencing in a study of Graves' ophthalmopathy and Graves' hyperthyroidism. In the study overall: No ophthalmopathy within 18 months of follow-up signified stable hyperthyroidism.

Amplification targeted the TCR beta CDR3 regions, with RNA transcripts as the source material. Second-round multiplex PCR followed a first-round RT-PCR using HTBI primers. TCRdb reanalysed the multiplex PCR reads using MiXCR and keeps one entry per CDR3 protein. The data show around 1.1 million distinct CDR3 sequences, with around a third seen just once and approximately 12% held by the top ten. The CDR3 has 15 amino acids. V lost 6 bases to trimming and J lost 3 bases; unmatched junction nucleotides: 10. This clonotype was picked up a small number of times. As yet, its antigen is unknown. Newly diagnosed hyperthyroidism donors, aged 18 to 65, duration under 2 months. Whole-study results and caveats: The study's model predicted ophthalmopathy progression at 70% to 71% sensitivity and approximately 72% specificity. A classifier, a 13-signature model, separated ophthalmopathy from stable hyperthyroidism with approximately 88% sensitivity and 65% to 83% specificity.

The sequenced material came from peripheral blood or thyroid tissue (not recorded which). This receptor was identified in an adult man with Graves' hyperthyroidism. The V and J genes are TRBV12-3 or TRBV12-4 and TRBJ2-7; 8 bases fit TRBD1. Here the CDR3 DNA reads TGTGCCAGCAGCTTTACCGATGGACAGGGCTACGAGCAGTACTTC. Protein product: CASSFTDGQGYEQYF.